Following are 28 T cell receptor beta chains from one sample sequenced in a study of T cells in Graves' hyperthyroidism and ophthalmopathy. RNA transcripts were the template for amplifying TCR beta CDR3 regions. The primer set for the first-round RT-PCR of the TCR CDR3 was HTBI. From the multiplex PCR reads, TCRdb called clonotypes with MiXCR, one entry per CDR3 protein. The table lists fewer than 450,000 distinct CDR3 sequences, about 15% of them singletons, with more than 30% in the top ten. Sequenced: blood. These receptors all come from a woman aged 25-40 years with Graves' hyperthyroidism that later progressed to Graves' ophthalmopathy.

V is TRBV6-6 and J is TRBJ2-1, with D perhaps TRBD2 (5 bases). The CDR3 runs to 19 residues. Trimming took 0 bases from V and 1 from J, leaving 19 bases between them. Germline values: CDR1 MNHNY, CDR2 SVGAGI (reference sequence). This CDR3 is CASSYSASTLGSSYNEQFF. CDR3 bases: TGTGCCAGCAGTTACTCGGCTAGCACTTTAGGTAGTTCCTACAATGAGCAGTTCTTC.

This clonotype was counted at least ten times. The chain uses TRBV15 and TRBJ1-1; no clear D gene. Deletions cut 0 bases from V and 0 bases from J, with 8 bases between. Germline values: CDR1 LNHNV, CDR2 YYDKDF (reference sequence). The length of the CDR3 is 15 residues. CDR3 protein: CATSRDLLLNTEAFF. The CDR3 nucleotides are TGTGCCACCAGCAGAGATCTCCTACTGAACACTGAAGCTTTCTTT.

Many counts were recorded for this clonotype. The rearrangement links TRBV28 to TRBJ2-1; D call uncertain. V was pared by 2 bases and J by 14 bases, with 22 bases between. Germline V gene data show CDR1 as MDHEN and CDR2 as SYDVKM. The CDR3 has 15 amino acids. In nucleotides, the CDR3 is TGTGCCAGCAGTTTAAACCGTGGGCTCAGAGGCGTGGAGTTCTTC. Translating gives CASSLNRGLRGVEFF.

The rearrangement uses TRBV29-1 and TRBJ2-1; D is unclear. V lost 4 bases, J lost 9 bases, and 19 bases lay in between. The CDR3 is made up of 14 amino acids. The germline V gene encodes CDR1 SQVTM and CDR2 ANQGSEA. This chain's CDR3 is CSVASTPRVSEQFF. For the CDR3, the DNA is TGCAGCGTTGCTTCGACCCCGCGAGTGAGTGAGCAGTTCTTC.

At least ten counts were recorded for this clonotype. The chain uses TRBV27 and TRBJ2-3, with 7 bases aligning to TRBD2. This CDR3 spans 16 amino acids. With 6 bases clipped from V and 7 bases from J, the junction kept 16 bases outside the gene matches. Germline CDR1 is MNHEY and CDR2 is SMNVEV (reference sequence). As DNA, the CDR3 is TGTGCCAGCAGCCTAGCCTTGGCGGGGGTAGGGAATACGCAGTATTTT. Amino acid sequence: CASSLALAGVGNTQYF.

A remark on this clonotype: A much larger clone sits a single nucleotide away, making a read error possible. The chain has TRBV18 and TRBJ1-5, with D unresolved. The germline V gene encodes CDR1 KGHSH and CDR2 LQKENI. The CDR3 contains 15 residues. The V and J ends lost 2 bases and 9 bases respectively, with 17 bases between them. The CDR3 loop reads CASSPIPTSVLPQHF. The CDR3 nucleotides read TGTGCCAGCTCACCAATCCCAACGTCAGTCCTGCCCCAGCATTTT.

This clonotype was seen once. This may come from a read error, since a much larger clone is one base off. This chain uses TRBV18 with TRBJ2-5; TRBD2 might be the D (5 bases). CDR1 and CDR2 (germline): KGHSH, LQKENI. This CDR3 has 14 residues. The CDR3 loop is CASPPSGVQETQYF. CDR3 nucleotides: TGTGCCAGCCCACCATCCGGGGTACAAGAGACCCAGTACTTC.

The table lists this clonotype with many counts. V usage is TRBV5-4 and J usage is TRBJ1-2, with D unresolved. CDR3 length: 15 residues. Looked up from germline, CDR1 is SGHNT and CDR2 is YYREEE (reference sequence). V dropped 3 bases and J dropped 0 bases, with 12 bases sitting between them. CDR3: CASSSETLSNYGYTF. CDR3 DNA: TGTGCCAGCAGCTCGGAGACACTTTCTAACTATGGCTACACCTTC.

This clonotype was recorded at least ten times. This rearrangement joins TRBV11-2 to TRBJ1-4; D remains ambiguous. With 6 bases removed from V and 0 bases from J, the gap between germline ends came to 8 bases. The CDR3 runs 14 residues. Germline-derived CDR1 and CDR2 are SGHAT and FQNNGV. CDR3 nucleotide sequence: TGTGCCAGCAGGCCGGGAGCAACTAATGAAAAACTGTTTTTT. Amino acid sequence: CASRPGATNEKLFF.

This chain joins TRBV7-9 and TRBJ1-5; 9 nucleotides align to TRBD1. In germline, CDR1 is SEHNR, CDR2 FQNEAQ (reference sequence). The CDR3 loop spans 15 amino acids. The J segment lost 5 bases and the V segment lost 5 bases, leaving 7 bases of the junction unmatched. CDR3 sequence (DNA): TGTGCCAGCAGCCCGGGACAGGGATTGGATCAGCCCCAGCATTTT. This encodes CASSPGQGLDQPQHF.

This clonotype was found a few times. This sequence joins TRBV2 and TRBJ1-2, with 9 bases matching TRBD1. V was pared by 6 bases and J by 1 base, with 6 bases of the junction left unmatched. Germline CDR1 SNHLY, CDR2 FYNNEI. This CDR3 is built from 15 residues. CDR3 sequence: CASRRPGQGNYGYTF. The CDR3 nucleotides are TGTGCCAGCAGACGACCGGGACAGGGTAACTATGGCTACACCTTC.

The chain joins TRBV20-1 to TRBJ2-2; D may correspond to TRBD1 or TRBD2 (6 bases each). This CDR3 has 13 residues. V lost 1 base, J lost 6 bases, and 9 bases lay in between. In germline, CDR1 is DFQATT, CDR2 SNEGSKA (reference sequence). CDR3 coding DNA: TGCAGTGCTAGAGTTAGGGGGGCCGGGGAGCTGTTTTTT. Translating it yields CSARVRGAGELFF.

There are many counts of this clonotype. The chain recombines TRBV6-1 with TRBJ2-1; D unclear. Trimming took off 3 bases at V and 8 bases at J, with 8 bases between the two ends. Germline CDR1 is MNHNS and CDR2 is SASEGT. This CDR3 has 12 residues. The CDR3: CASSEKGDEQFF. CDR3 bases: TGTGCCAGCAGTGAGAAGGGTGATGAGCAGTTCTTC.

This clonotype was seen many times. The rearrangement joins TRBV4-1 to TRBJ1-4, with D unresolved. V was clipped by 1 base and J by 3 bases, with 15 bases between them. Per the germline V gene, CDR1 is MGHRA and CDR2 is YSYEKL. The CDR3 has 17 amino acids. CDR3 DNA: TGCGCCAGCAGCCAAGGACCGCCGGGTTCAGCTAATGAAAAACTGTTTTTT. Encoded protein: CASSQGPPGSANEKLFF.

This clonotype has just a few counts. The genes are TRBV7-9 and TRBJ1-1, with D hard to call. Per the germline V gene, CDR1 is SEHNR and CDR2 is FQNEAQ (reference sequence). The length of the CDR3 is 14 residues. Between the trimmed V and J ends, which lost 1 base and 9 bases, there was a span of 15 bases. The CDR3 spells CASSLEVEGYKAFF. The CDR3 nucleotides are TGTGCCAGCAGCTTAGAGGTAGAAGGCTACAAAGCTTTCTTT.

The table lists this clonotype with many counts. The chain recombines TRBV29-1 with TRBJ2-5; D not certain. Germline values: CDR1 SQVTM, CDR2 ANQGSEA. The V end lost 0 bases, the J end lost 0 bases, and 14 bases lay between the germline ends. This CDR3 contains 16 residues. CDR3 amino acids: CSVEDPAEVHQETQYF. The CDR3 DNA reads as TGCAGCGTTGAAGATCCGGCAGAAGTCCACCAAGAGACCCAGTACTTC.

The chain has TRBV9 and TRBJ1-4, with a tentative D call TRBD1 (6 bases). The CDR3 has 15 residues. Germline V gene sequence: CDR1 SGDLS, CDR2 YYNGEE. Trimming stripped 0 bases from V and 4 bases from J, with 10 bases between. The CDR3 coding sequence is TGTGCCAGCAGCGTAGGGGGGGCCAGTAATGAAAAACTGTTTTTT. It yields the protein CASSVGGASNEKLFF.

The table lists this clonotype with many counts. The chain couples TRBV13 to TRBJ2-7; D is ambiguous. The germline V and J ends were trimmed by 4 bases and 3 bases, with 16 bases remaining between them. CDR1 and CDR2 (germline): PRHDT, FYEKMQ (reference sequence). CDR3 length: 15 residues. The CDR3 loop is CASSSRATEDYEQYF. In DNA form, the CDR3 reads TGTGCCAGCAGCTCCCGCGCCACAGAGGACTACGAGCAGTACTTC.

This clonotype came up a few times. The chain joins TRBV5-6 to TRBJ2-1; D gene uncertain. Germline V gene sequence: CDR1 SGHDT, CDR2 YYEEEE. V gave up 0 bases and J gave up 4 bases, with 11 bases separating them. This CDR3 spans 15 amino acids. The CDR3 bases are TGTGCCAGCAGCTTGGTTGTCAGGCTGTACAATGAGCAGTTCTTC. This gives the protein CASSLVVRLYNEQFF.

In its sample, this clonotype was seen many times. The V call is TRBV6-2 or TRBV6-3, the J call TRBJ2-1; TRBD1 agrees at 7 bases. Trimming cost V 0 bases and J 8 bases; bases outside gene matches: 10. The CDR3 totals 16 residues. Germline V gives CDR1 MNHEY, CDR2 SVGEGT. Here the CDR3 reads CASSYSSTGDVDEQFF. The CDR3 DNA is TGTGCCAGCAGTTACTCGAGTACAGGGGACGTCGATGAGCAGTTCTTC.

This clonotype was recorded once. The J gene is TRBJ2-3, the V gene TRBV29-1, with D unresolved. The CDR3 has 11 residues. Trimming took 5 bases from V and 2 from J, leaving 5 bases between them. Germline-derived CDR1 and CDR2 are SQVTM and ANQGSEA. The DNA for the CDR3 is TGCAGCGTTTCTTTCACAGATACGCAGTATTTT. As protein: CSVSFTDTQYF.

This clonotype was observed many times. The CDR3 spells CASHIKGNTEAFF. As DNA, the CDR3 is TGTGCCTCGCACATCAAGGGGAACACTGAAGCTTTCTTT. The gene calls are TRBV30 and TRBJ1-1; no clear D. This CDR3 comprises 13 residues. Germline-derived CDR1 and CDR2 are GTSNPN and SVGIG (reference sequence). V was trimmed by 7 bases and J by 1 base, leaving 13 bases between them.

The table lists this clonotype with a few counts. The V and J genes are TRBV20-1 and TRBJ2-7; 8 bases agree with TRBD1. Germline CDR1 and CDR2: DFQATT and SNEGSKA (reference sequence). This CDR3 comprises 14 residues. With 5 bases clipped from V and 5 bases from J, the junction kept 11 bases outside the gene matches. The CDR3 protein is CSASSSMDRDEQYF. Written as DNA, the CDR3 is TGCAGTGCTTCTTCCTCGATGGACAGGGACGAGCAGTACTTC.

The sample holds a few counts of this clonotype. The chain joins TRBV18 to TRBJ2-7; D call uncertain. CDR1 and CDR2 (germline): KGHSH, LQKENI. CDR3 length equals 14 residues. V lost 3 bases to trimming and J lost 2 bases, with 11 bases between them. The CDR3 DNA follows: TGTGCCAGCTCACCCCGAGAGAATACCTACGAGCAGTACTTC. Amino acid sequence: CASSPRENTYEQYF.

This rearrangement joins TRBV4-1 to TRBJ2-1; D gene ambiguous. Germline V CDR1 and CDR2: MGHRA, YSYEKL. The CDR3 consists of 15 residues. V shed 0 bases and J shed 4 bases, with 10 bases lying between them. The CDR3 DNA is TGCGCCAGCAGCCAAGATCCGGCAGGTTACAATGAGCAGTTCTTC. Translation gives CASSQDPAGYNEQFF.

There are many counts of this clonotype. The chain links TRBV29-1 to TRBJ2-1; 11 positions match TRBD2. Germline V gives CDR1 SQVTM, CDR2 ANQGSEA. The CDR3 runs 16 residues. V shed 4 bases and J 4 bases; nucleotides not matched to a gene: 9. The chain's CDR3 is CSVGERGTSGYNEQFF. The CDR3, as DNA: TGCAGCGTTGGAGAACGGGGGACTAGCGGTTACAATGAGCAGTTCTTC.

This clonotype was recorded at least ten times. The V call is TRBV30, the J call TRBJ1-2; D gene unclear. Germline V gene sequence: CDR1 GTSNPN, CDR2 SVGIG (reference sequence). V lost 0 bases, J lost 7 bases, and 6 bases lay in between. This CDR3 region has 11 residues. The chain's CDR3 is CAWSVLLGYTF. The CDR3 DNA reads as TGTGCCTGGAGTGTATTACTTGGCTACACCTTC.

This clonotype appeared many times. The chain recombines TRBV5-1 with TRBJ2-2; 7 nucleotides match TRBD1. Per the germline V gene, CDR1 is SGHRS and CDR2 is YFSETQ. J gave up 6 bases and V 1 base, and 3 bases lay outside the gene matches. CDR3 length equals 14 residues. The chain's CDR3 is CASSLYRGAGELFF. CDR3 DNA sequence: TGCGCCAGCAGCTTGTACAGGGGTGCCGGGGAGCTGTTTTTT.